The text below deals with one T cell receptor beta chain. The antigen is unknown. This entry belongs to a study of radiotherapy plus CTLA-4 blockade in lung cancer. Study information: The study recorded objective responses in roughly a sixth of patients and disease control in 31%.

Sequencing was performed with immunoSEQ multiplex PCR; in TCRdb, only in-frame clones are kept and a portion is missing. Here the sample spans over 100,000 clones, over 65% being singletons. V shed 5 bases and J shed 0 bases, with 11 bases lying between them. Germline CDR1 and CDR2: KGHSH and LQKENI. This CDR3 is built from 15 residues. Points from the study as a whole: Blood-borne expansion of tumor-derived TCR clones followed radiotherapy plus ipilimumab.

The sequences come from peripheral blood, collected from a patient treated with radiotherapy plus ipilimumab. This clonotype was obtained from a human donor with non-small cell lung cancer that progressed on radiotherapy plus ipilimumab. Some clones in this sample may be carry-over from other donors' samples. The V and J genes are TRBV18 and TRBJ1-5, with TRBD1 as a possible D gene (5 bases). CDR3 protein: CASSEQDNSNQPQHF. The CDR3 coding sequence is TGTGCCAGCTCAGAACAGGACAATAGCAATCAGCCCCAGCATTTT.